This TCR beta chain was recorded in a study of blood T cell repertoires in COVID-19. At the level of the study: Sites across the United States, Italy and Spain contributed samples from acute and convalescent COVID-19.

The CDR3 is made up of 13 amino acids. V was shortened by 2 bases and J by 6 bases, with 8 bases between the two germline ends. Seattle's cohort entered during active infection and was followed longitudinally. Authors' data handling: It was from reference gene primer amplification that nucleated cell counts were estimated. Generated by immunoSEQ multiplex PCR, the TCRdb table keeps only in-frame clones and is missing some. V and J calls and clone size follow that table, whereas D and trimming were derived from the DNA. This sample yields 310,000 or so clones, of which 90% to 95% are seen a single time; 2.2% belongs to the top ten.

The chain recombines TRBV12-3 or TRBV12-4 with TRBJ1-5, with unresolved D. This receptor was identified in a woman aged 25 to 39 with COVID-19, enrolled during active disease. Source material: peripheral blood. The CDR3 sequence: CASSLSSFQPQHF. Here the CDR3 DNA reads TGTGCCAGCAGTTTATCCTCCTTTCAGCCCCAGCATTTT.